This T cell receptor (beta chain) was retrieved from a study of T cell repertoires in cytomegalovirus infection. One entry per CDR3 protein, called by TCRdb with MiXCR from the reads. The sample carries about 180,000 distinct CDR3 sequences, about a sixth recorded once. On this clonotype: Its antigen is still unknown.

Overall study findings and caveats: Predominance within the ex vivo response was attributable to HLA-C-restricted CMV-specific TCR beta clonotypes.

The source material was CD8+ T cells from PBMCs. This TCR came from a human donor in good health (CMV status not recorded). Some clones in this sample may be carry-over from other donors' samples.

CDR3 residues: CASSIIAGASTEAFF. DNA of the CDR3: TGTGCCAGTAGTATAATCGCGGGCGCGAGTACTGAAGCTTTCTTT. The genes are TRBV19 and TRBJ1-1; D call uncertain. CDR1 and CDR2 from the germline V gene are LNHDA and SQIVND (reference sequence). The CDR3 length is 15 residues. Trimming stripped 2 bases from V and 5 bases from J, with 15 bases between.